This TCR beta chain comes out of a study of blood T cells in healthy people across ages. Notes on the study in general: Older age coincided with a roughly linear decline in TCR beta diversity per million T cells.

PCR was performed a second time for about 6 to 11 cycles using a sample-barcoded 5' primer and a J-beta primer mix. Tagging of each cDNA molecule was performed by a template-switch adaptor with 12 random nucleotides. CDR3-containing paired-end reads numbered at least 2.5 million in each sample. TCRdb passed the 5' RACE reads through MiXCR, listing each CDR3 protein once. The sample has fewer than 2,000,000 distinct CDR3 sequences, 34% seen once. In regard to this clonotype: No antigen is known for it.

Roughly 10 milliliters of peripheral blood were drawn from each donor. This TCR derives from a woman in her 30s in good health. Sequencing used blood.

The CDR3 loop reads CASSPSPPRRDKMNTEAFF. The CDR3 DNA is TGCGCCAGCAGCCCATCCCCTCCAAGACGAGACAAAATGAACACTGAAGCTTTCTTT. The genes are TRBV5-1 and TRBJ1-1; D unresolved. This CDR3 region has 19 residues. Germline V CDR1 and CDR2: SGHRS, YFSETQ. V was shortened by 4 bases and J by 0 bases, with 25 bases between the two germline ends.